This TCR beta chain was profiled in a study of cytotoxic CD8 clonotypes in ibrutinib-treated CLL (dated by TCRdb to the early 2020s). For the study in its entirety: The cohort included roughly 15 treatment-naive and ten to twelve relapsed/refractory patients; about 18 were IGHV unmutated. Cryopreserved peripheral blood mononuclear cells were collected before treatment, at response, and at either disease progression or sustained remission. Responses were partial in some 24 patients and complete in 2; after median around 72 months follow-up, roughly 14 stayed in remission and 12 progressed. Of the 90 or so participants in the trial, approximately 26 had longitudinal samples available. The response samples were drawn at a median of roughly eleven months into treatment, with a range of roughly 6 to 40 months. Every remission and progressive disease sample was obtained while ibrutinib was still being received by the patients. On average, each sample yielded 255,043 productive templates and tens of thousands of productive rearrangements. General study outcomes and caveats: At ibrutinib response clonality went up, during sustained remission it held steady, and at progression it dropped back toward baseline. Sustained-remission and progressing patients did not have matched sampling times, and lymph node repertoires were not examined. Baseline clonality exceeded that of age-matched healthy donors and correlated strongly with circulating CD8+ T-cell counts. Public clonotypes were rare and either shrank or stayed stable during treatment, and the rise in clonality at ibrutinib response reflected expansion of private clonotypes.

Remarks on this clone: The antigen this receptor binds is unknown. No base qualities exist here, and no much larger clone lies one base off it.

Each clonotype received, on average, roughly 9.6x coverage in deep resolution sequencing performed on a MiSeq, where the target depth lay between 1 in 1 million and 1 in 200,000 T cells. The immunoSEQ hsTCRB Kit was used to generate TCR beta libraries. The published analysis was carried out like this. The data were analyzed with ImmunoSEQ Analyzer and ImmunoSEQ Data Assistant, and V, D and J gene assignments followed IMGT definitions. Clonality, with values ranging from 0 to 1, was calculated as one minus the normalized Shannon entropy of productive rearrangement frequencies. Only overrepresented clonotypes making up at least 0.05% of each patient's repertoire were included in the public clonotype analysis. Roughly 12 age-matched healthy donor repertoires from immuneACCESS were used as controls for clonality. The source is immuneACCESS, and TCRdb retained only in-frame sequences with V and J called. Part of the clones is not carried over; for the studies checked, unresolved V genes explain less than half of this, and the remainder is unexplained. V and J calls plus clone size are reproduced from that table; the DNA served to infer D and trimming. The sample table shows roughly 300,000 clones, and 76% are seen once. Jointly, the top ten make up about 6% of the sample.

Including the terminal cysteine and phenylalanine, the CDR3 comprises 13 residues. Only CDR3 DNA is held: 39 bases, read in frame from base 1. CDR1 and CDR2 were assigned from the germline V gene as SQVTM and ANQGSEA. V lost 3 bases and J lost 2 bases; the stretch between them is 11 bases long. Sample time point, as interpreted from the label and publication: progressive disease on ibrutinib. For TCR beta library preparation, approximately 2 micrograms of genomic DNA were extracted from the cryopreserved PBMCs. High-throughput TCR beta sequencing was performed on longitudinal blood samples from CLL patients receiving ibrutinib monotherapy. The patients took part in an open-label, single-center phase 2 trial of ibrutinib monotherapy.

Specimen: PBMCs, collected at disease progression, from a patient treated with ibrutinib. This sequence was found in a human donor with chronic lymphocytic leukemia. The chain links TRBV29-1 with TRBJ2-7; no D gene call is confident. The CDR3 loop reads CSVEGIGPYEQYF. The bases are TGCAGCGTTGAGGGGATAGGTCCCTACGAGCAGTACTTC.